These 32 T cell receptor beta chains share one sample of origin, sequenced in a study of blood T cell repertoires in COVID-19. Produced via immunoSEQ multiplex PCR; TCRdb's table is partial and in-frame only. This sample has 310,000 or so clones; around 90% occur once, and the top ten carry about 1.5%. The sample consisted of PBMCs or T cells enriched from blood (not recorded which). Source of these receptors: a woman between 18 and 29 years old with acute COVID-19.

The chain combines TRBV5-5 with TRBJ1-6; TRBD1 matches at 9 bases. The CDR3 length is 14 residues. V was pared by 4 bases and J by 7 bases, with 3 bases of the junction left unmatched. Germline V CDR1 and CDR2: SGHKS, YYEKEE (reference sequence). Written as DNA, the CDR3 is TGTGCCAGCAGCCCCGGACAGGGGAATTCACCCCTCCACTTT. Translating gives CASSPGQGNSPLHF. The full variable domain, its missing parts supplied by reference TRBV5-5 and TRBJ1-6, is DAGVTQSPTHLIKTRGQQVTLRCSPISGHKSVSWYQQVLGQGPQFIFQYYEKEERGRGNFPDRFSARQFPNYSSELNVNALLLGDSALYLCASSPGQGNSPLHFGNGTRLTVT.

As concerns this clone: Within the sample, other DNA sequences also encode this same CDR3. The chain combines TRBV4-3 with TRBJ2-1; D possibly corresponds to TRBD2 (5 bases). This CDR3 region has 15 residues. V was cut by 1 base and J by 2 bases, with 9 bases left in between. The germline V gene has CDR1 LGHNA and CDR2 YSLEER. The CDR3 bases are TGCGCCAGCAGCCAAGGAAGCGGCGCCTACAATGAGCAGTTCTTC. It yields the protein CASSQGSGAYNEQFF.

The rearrangement joins TRBV11-2 to TRBJ2-3, with 9 positions matching TRBD2. There are 17 residues in the CDR3. The J segment lost 4 bases and the V segment lost 4 bases, leaving 12 bases of the junction unmatched. CDR1 and CDR2 (germline): SGHAT, FQNNGV. CDR3 coding DNA: TGTGCCAGCAGCTCTGTAGCGGGAGAGTGGTCGGCAGATACGCAGTATTTT. As protein: CASSSVAGEWSADTQYF. The variable domain in full, with the rest retrieved from reference TRBV11-2 and TRBJ2-3, is EAGVAQSPRYKIIEKRQSVAFWCNPISGHATLYWYQQILGQGPKLLIQFQNNGVVDDSQLPKDRFSAERLKGVDSTLKIQPAKLEDSAVYLCASSSVAGEWSADTQYFGPGTRLTVL.

V is TRBV30 and J is TRBJ2-1, with 8 bases aligning to TRBD2. The germline V gene encodes CDR1 GTSNPN and CDR2 SVGIG (reference sequence). Trimming cost V 0 bases and J 8 bases; bases outside gene matches: 6. This CDR3 comprises 14 residues. CDR3 DNA: TGTGCCTGGAGTGTCTCCCCGACTAGCGATGAGCAGTTCTTC. Its translation is CAWSVSPTSDEQFF.

This clone occurred once. The chain joins TRBV19 to TRBJ1-5, with 7 bases identical to TRBD1. Trimming at V came to 6 bases and at J to 5 bases, leaving 13 bases not matched to a gene. Germline V gives CDR1 LNHDA, CDR2 SQIVND (reference sequence). This CDR3 is built from 16 residues. The CDR3 sequence is CASSLRDRRTHQPQHF. The CDR3 DNA reads TGTGCCAGTAGCCTACGGGACAGAAGGACCCATCAGCCCCAGCATTTT.

The V and J genes are TRBV30 and TRBJ1-1; TRBD1 is a possible D gene (5 bases). CDR3 length equals 11 residues. CDR1 and CDR2 from the germline V gene are GTSNPN and SVGIG (reference sequence). The V gene lost 3 bases and the J gene lost 3 bases, with 5 bases spanning the gap. The chain's CDR3 is CAWRGHTEAFF. CDR3 nucleotide sequence: TGTGCCTGGAGGGGGCACACTGAAGCTTTCTTT.

The chain is built from TRBV19 and TRBJ2-1; D may be TRBD2 (6 bases). CDR3 length equals 14 residues. Germline CDR1 reads LNHDA; CDR2 reads SQIVND (reference sequence). V dropped 7 bases and J dropped 9 bases, with 19 bases sitting between them. CDR3 in DNA: TGTGCCAGTACCGAAATGGGACGACTAGGTGAGCAGTTCTTC. Translated: CASTEMGRLGEQFF. The variable domain in full, completed from reference TRBV19 and TRBJ2-1, reads DGGITQSPKYLFRKEGQNVTLSCEQNLNHDAMYWYRQDPGQGLRLIYYSQIVNDFQKGDIAEGYSVSREKKESFPLTVTSAQKNPTAFYLCASTEMGRLGEQFFGPGTRLTVL.

V is TRBV27 and J is TRBJ2-7; 8 bases align to TRBD2. Trimming at V came to 3 bases and at J to 3 bases, leaving 10 bases not matched to a gene. Per the germline V gene, CDR1 is MNHEY and CDR2 is SMNVEV (reference sequence). This CDR3 has 16 amino acids. DNA for the CDR3: TGTGCCAGCAGTTTTGATGGGTCCGGGAGGGGCTACGAGCAGTACTTC. Its translation: CASSFDGSGRGYEQYF.

V is TRBV7-9 and J is TRBJ2-7, with TRBD1 matching over 7 bases. V shed 5 bases and J 3 bases; nucleotides not matched to a gene: 4. The CDR3 runs to 13 residues. In germline, CDR1 is SEHNR, CDR2 FQNEAQ (reference sequence). The CDR3 coding sequence is TGTGCCAGCAGCGATACAGGGGACTACGAGCAGTACTTC. Residues: CASSDTGDYEQYF.

This chain links TRBV10-3 with TRBJ1-2; the match to TRBD1 covers 7 bases. Germline CDR1 is ENHRY and CDR2 is SYGVKD. V gave up 3 bases and J gave up 6 bases; unmatched junction bases: 7. The CDR3 is 14 amino acids. The CDR3 DNA reads as TGTGCCATCAGTGAAGGAGGGGACAGCCATGGCTACACCTTC. This codes for CAISEGGDSHGYTF.

The rearrangement uses TRBV10-3 and TRBJ2-7; TRBD2 matches 10 bases. Trimming at V came to 11 bases and at J to 4 bases, leaving 11 bases not matched to a gene. There are 14 residues in the CDR3. Germline V gives CDR1 ENHRY, CDR2 SYGVKD. The CDR3 is CAVSSGSVPYEQYF. As DNA, the CDR3 is TGTGCCGTGTCTAGCGGGAGTGTGCCGTACGAGCAGTACTTC.

The J gene is TRBJ2-1, the V gene TRBV7-6; the match to TRBD2 covers 13 bases. The V and J ends lost 5 bases and 1 base, in that order; junction bases with no gene match: 11. Germline values: CDR1 SGHVS, CDR2 FNYEAQ. The CDR3 has 19 amino acids. CDR3 in DNA: TGTGCCAGCAGCCCAGGACTAGCGGGAGAGGGGGCATCCTACAATGAGCAGTTCTTC. The encoded protein is CASSPGLAGEGASYNEQFF.

This chain links TRBV28 with TRBJ1-1, with D hard to call. The germline V gene encodes CDR1 MDHEN and CDR2 SYDVKM. The CDR3 is 15 residues long. The ends were cut back, 3 bases at V and 1 base at J, with 12 bases in the middle. The CDR3: CASSFGGFANTEAFF. CDR3 nucleotide sequence: TGTGCCAGCAGTTTCGGCGGGTTTGCGAACACTGAAGCTTTCTTT.

The chain is built from TRBV6-1 and TRBJ1-2; 7 bases align to TRBD1. The germline V gene has CDR1 MNHNS and CDR2 SASEGT. The J segment lost 8 bases and the V segment lost 2 bases, leaving 14 bases of the junction unmatched. This CDR3 is 16 amino acids long. DNA of the CDR3: TGTGCCAGCAGTGAAATATCTGTAGGGACAGCGCGGGGCTACACCTTC. It is translated as CASSEISVGTARGYTF.

The chain employs TRBV3-1 (or the pseudogene TRBV3-2) and TRBJ1-2, with a tentative D call TRBD1 (5 bases). Looked up from germline, CDR1 is LGHDT and CDR2 is YNNKEL (reference sequence). V was clipped by 1 base and J by 2 bases, with 8 bases between them. The CDR3 extends over 14 amino acids. This CDR3 is CASSQAGGNYGYTF. As DNA, the CDR3 is TGTGCCAGCAGCCAAGCCGGGGGGAACTATGGCTACACCTTC.

The gene calls are TRBV12-5 and TRBJ2-1; D is perhaps TRBD1 (5 bases). The germline V gene encodes CDR1 LGHNT and CDR2 FRNRAP. The CDR3 spans 13 residues. V was cut by 2 bases and J by 9 bases, with 11 bases left in between. CDR3 sequence: CASGLTTGSEQFF. The CDR3 nucleotides read TGTGCTAGTGGTTTGACTACAGGCAGTGAGCAGTTCTTC.

V usage is TRBV9 and J usage is TRBJ2-5, with D perhaps TRBD1 (5 bases). CDR1 is SGDLS and CDR2 is YYNGEE in the germline V gene. V shed 0 bases and J shed 7 bases, with 16 bases lying between them. The CDR3 loop spans 15 amino acids. The CDR3 protein is CASSVEWGAGGTQYF. The DNA of the CDR3 is TGTGCCAGCAGCGTAGAGTGGGGCGCCGGTGGGACCCAGTACTTC.

The rearrangement uses TRBV23-1 and TRBJ1-2; TRBD1 is a possible D gene (6 bases). TRBV23-1 is marked as an open reading frame, function uncertain. This CDR3 spans 20 amino acids. V was shortened by 1 base and J by 0 bases, with 24 bases between the two germline ends. CDR3 nucleotides: TGCGCCAGCAGTCAATTGGTGGGGGCGGCGGATTTCGCAACTAACTATGGCTACACCTTC. Amino acid sequence: CASSQLVGAADFATNYGYTF.

The chain uses TRBV30 and TRBJ1-1, with TRBD1 as a possible D gene (6 bases). The CDR3 consists of 14 residues. Germline CDR1 and CDR2: GTSNPN and SVGIG (reference sequence). Trimming removed 1 base at V and 3 bases at J, with 12 bases between. The CDR3 sequence: CAWSEQGPHTEAFF. Here the CDR3 DNA reads TGTGCCTGGAGTGAGCAGGGGCCCCACACTGAAGCTTTCTTT. The complete variable domain, with remaining parts taken from reference TRBV30 and TRBJ1-1, reads SQTIHQWPATLVQPVGSPLSLECTVEGTSNPNLYWYRQAAGRGLQLLFYSVGIGQISSEVPQNLSASRPQDRQFILSSKKLLLSDSGFYLCAWSEQGPHTEAFFGQGTRLTVV.

V usage is TRBV9 and J usage is TRBJ2-3; the match to TRBD2 covers 9 bases. The CDR3 covers 17 residues. The germline CDR1 and CDR2 sequences are SGDLS and YYNGEE. After removal of 0 bases from V and 4 bases from J, the junction contained 9 bases not matched to a gene. CDR3 bases: TGTGCCAGCAGCGTAGGCCCCGGCGGGAGGGCCGCAGATACGCAGTATTTT. Translating it yields CASSVGPGGRAADTQYF.

The chain uses TRBV7-9 and TRBJ1-2; D uncertain. Germline V lookup: CDR1 SEHNR, CDR2 FQNEAQ (reference sequence). V shed 5 bases and J shed 4 bases, with 17 bases lying between them. This CDR3 spans 15 amino acids. The CDR3 here is CASSHVPQATYGYTF. CDR3 bases: TGTGCCAGCAGCCACGTCCCCCAGGCCACCTATGGCTACACCTTC.

The CDR3 DNA sequence: TGTGCCAGCAGAGGGACATATGCGGAAGCTTTCTTT. This translates into CASRGTYAEAFF. V is TRBV28 and J is TRBJ1-1; TRBD1 might be the D (6 bases). Germline CDR1 is MDHEN and CDR2 is SYDVKM. CDR3 length equals 12 residues. Trimming took 6 bases from V and 8 from J, leaving 13 bases between them.

This chain joins TRBV3-1 (or the pseudogene TRBV3-2) and TRBJ2-1; D may be TRBD1 (5 bases). CDR3 length: 15 residues. V was trimmed by 0 bases and J by 10 bases, leaving 16 bases between them. Germline V lookup: CDR1 LGHDT, CDR2 YNNKEL (reference sequence). CDR3: CASSQEGQGLREQFF. The CDR3 DNA sequence: TGTGCCAGCAGCCAAGAAGGCCAGGGTTTAAGGGAGCAGTTCTTC.

The rearrangement uses TRBV11-2 and TRBJ2-1; 10 nucleotides align to TRBD2. CDR3 length equals 15 residues. V was clipped by 5 bases and J by 9 bases; unmatched bases: 10. Germline values: CDR1 SGHAT, CDR2 FQNNGV. The CDR3 DNA is TGTGCCAGCAGCCCAGTGTCTAGCGGGAGCTTTGAGCAGTTCTTC. Its protein product is CASSPVSSGSFEQFF.

J is TRBJ2-7 and V is TRBV5-1; D is undetermined. This CDR3 is 15 amino acids long. Trimming left V 2 bases short and J 4 bases short, with 16 bases between. Germline assignment: CDR1 SGHRS and CDR2 YFSETQ. The CDR3, as DNA: TGCGCCAGCAGCTTTTCAGCAGCGAGTCTGTACGAGCAGTACTTC. Protein sequence: CASSFSAASLYEQYF. Using reference TRBV5-1 and TRBJ2-7 for the parts outside the CDR3, the full variable domain is KAGVTQTPRYLIKTRGQQVTLSCSPISGHRSVSWYQQTPGQGLQFLFEYFSETQRNKGNFPGRFSGRQFSNSRSEMNVSTLELGDSALYLCASSFSAASLYEQYFGPGTRLTVT.

This clone is a singleton in its sample. CDR3 DNA sequence: TGTGCCAGTAGTATATCCATCACAACTAATGAAAAACTGTTTTTT. Protein: CASSISITTNEKLFF. The chain links TRBV19 to TRBJ1-4; the D is unclear. The CDR3 is 15 residues long. Germline CDR1 LNHDA, CDR2 SQIVND (reference sequence). V lost 2 bases, J lost 0 bases, and 7 bases lay in between.

The chain uses TRBV7-9 and TRBJ1-4; 9 bases align to TRBD1. CDR3 length: 12 amino acids. The germline CDR1 and CDR2 sequences are SEHNR and FQNEAQ (reference sequence). The V and J ends lost 8 bases and 8 bases, in that order; junction bases with no gene match: 3. CDR3 residues: CASGQGREKLFF. The CDR3 nucleotides read TGTGCCAGCGGACAGGGGAGAGAAAAACTGTTTTTT.

This clone was recorded a few times. The chain employs TRBV29-1 and TRBJ2-3; TRBD1 aligns across 10 bases. The CDR3 totals 15 residues. Germline values: CDR1 SQVTM, CDR2 ANQGSEA. With V trimmed by 7 bases and J by 1 base, 8 bases remained unmatched. CDR3 loop: CSADSGTGGTDTQYF. The CDR3 nucleotides are TGCAGCGCCGACTCCGGGACAGGGGGCACAGATACGCAGTATTTT.

This sequence joins TRBV12-3 or TRBV12-4 and TRBJ2-7, with 8 bases matching TRBD1. The ends lost 10 bases at V and 12 bases at J; junction bases unmatched: 11. This CDR3 spans 11 amino acids. CDR3 sequence reads: CAINGQGRWYF. CDR3 DNA: TGTGCCATCAACGGACAGGGACGTTGGTACTTC.

The rearrangement joins TRBV5-1 to TRBJ1-6, with D perhaps matching TRBD1 (5 bases). Per the germline V gene, CDR1 is SGHRS and CDR2 is YFSETQ. V gave up 4 bases and J gave up 0 bases, with 20 bases separating them. CDR3 length: 19 amino acids. CDR3 sequence (DNA): TGCGCCAGCAGCCCCTCGGGGGGAGCCCCTGGCTCCTATAATTCACCCCTCCACTTT. Translated, it gives CASSPSGGAPGSYNSPLHF.

The J gene is TRBJ1-1, the V gene TRBV18, with D unresolved. V shed 3 bases and J shed 1 base, with 15 bases lying between them. The CDR3 spans 16 residues. Germline CDR1 and CDR2: KGHSH and LQKENI. This CDR3 reads CASSPLDGGENTEAFF. CDR3 nucleotide sequence: TGTGCCAGCTCACCCTTAGACGGAGGCGAGAACACTGAAGCTTTCTTT.

V gene TRBV7-9 combines with J gene TRBJ2-7; maybe TRBD1 (5 bases). Trimming stripped 5 bases from V and 7 bases from J, with 18 bases between. Germline-derived CDR1 and CDR2 are SEHNR and FQNEAQ (reference sequence). This CDR3 has 14 amino acids. The CDR3: CASSPETDFEEQYF. The CDR3 DNA follows: TGTGCCAGCAGCCCTGAGACAGACTTCGAGGAGCAGTACTTC.